These T cell receptor beta chains were read from a single sample in a study of T-cell memory formation after mild COVID-19. One entry per CDR3 protein results from TCRdb running MiXCR on the 5' RACE reads. The table lists over 450,000 distinct CDR3 sequences, roughly 20% of them singletons. The sequenced material came from PBMCs or a T cell subset sorted from them (not recorded which). Receptors originate from an adult woman who had mild COVID-19 (a few samples of this study predate the infection). Cell type and time point are not known. CDR3s include the opening cysteine and the closing phenylalanine or tryptophan. Size tells how often a clone was seen (once, few, many) or the class of an expanded clone, and some rows leave it out.

v_call,clone_size,j_call,cdr3_aa
TRBV5-1,few,TRBJ2-3,CASSANLASATDTQYF
TRBV12-3/TRBV12-4,few,TRBJ1-5,CASSLQGALSNQPQHF
TRBV19,NA,TRBJ2-2,CASNIQGGTGELFF
TRBV20-1,many,TRBJ2-7,CSARDGGGGYEQYF
TRBV6-5,NA,TRBJ1-1,CASLGMNTEAFF
TRBV4-1,NA,TRBJ2-7,CASSQDPQSGQYF
TRBV24-1,few,TRBJ2-2,CATRGSGGANTGELFF
TRBV5-6,NA,TRBJ2-3,CASSARLLRADTQYF
TRBV5-1,many,TRBJ1-2,CASSGGRTGGGGYTF
TRBV6-5,NA,TRBJ2-1,CASSSGWTSGLDHFF
TRBV5-4,NA,TRBJ2-7,CASSPDVGAYEQYF
TRBV5-1,NA,TRBJ2-2,CASSSGQLGRGTGELFF
TRBV6-6,many,TRBJ2-5,CASSYAGTNQETQYF
TRBV6-6,NA,TRBJ2-3,CASSYRSSVMADTQYF
TRBV25-1,NA,TRBJ1-3,CASSESGKAGNTIYF
TRBV11-2,NA,TRBJ2-2,CASSLDKAGELFF
TRBV25-1,NA,TRBJ2-7,CASSEERGSYEQYF
TRBV27,NA,TRBJ2-7,CASQVGQGAYEQYF
TRBV5-1,NA,TRBJ2-7,CASSLEVAGTLYEQYF
TRBV5-5,many,TRBJ2-7,CASSPTGMGFEQYF
TRBV5-6,NA,TRBJ2-3,CASSLMDTQYF
TRBV5-1,few,TRBJ2-5,CASSSGLVLASRETQYF
TRBV6-5,NA,TRBJ2-7,CASRGQGIQYF
TRBV12-3/TRBV12-4,once,TRBJ1-4,CASSLGSREFF
TRBV12-3/TRBV12-4,NA,TRBJ2-2,CASSFGDSPNGELFF
TRBV7-9,once,TRBJ2-1,CASSEGLAGVDEQFF
TRBV7-2,few,TRBJ2-7,CASSPRPRSSYEQYF
TRBV4-3,NA,TRBJ2-7,CASSQEGDISYEQYF
TRBV7-8,NA,TRBJ2-7,CASSFAPLSVSGRLGGYF
TRBV12-3/TRBV12-4,NA,TRBJ1-1,CASTGTGQTEAFF
TRBV7-2,few,TRBJ2-2,CASSLVWRESGELFF
TRBV10-3,NA,TRBJ2-5,CAISESGRESRRETQYF
TRBV29-1,NA,TRBJ1-2,CSVGKTGGPPGYGYTF
TRBV29-1,NA,TRBJ1-2,CSVQGSWANYGYTF
TRBV12-3/TRBV12-4,few,TRBJ2-1,CASSPSEGRHYNEQFF
TRBV7-9,many,TRBJ1-5,CASSSQGVGSQPQHF
TRBV7-2,many,TRBJ1-3,CASSLDGGFSGNTIYF
TRBV7-9,NA,TRBJ1-4,CASSSAGHWKKKLFF
TRBV6-6,few,TRBJ2-2,CASRPLDFAPGTSGYSENTGELFF
TRBV12-3/TRBV12-4,NA,TRBJ2-7,CASSWGGVLEGYEQYF
TRBV5-5,many,TRBJ2-2,CASSLELTNTGELFF
TRBV7-9,NA,TRBJ2-2,CASSSRQGNTGELFF
TRBV5-1,NA,TRBJ2-1,CIGTSGIISYNEQFF
TRBV7-6,NA,TRBJ2-3,CASSFLTSGGLTDTQYF
TRBV6-1,NA,TRBJ2-7,CASGPSGVSYEQYF
TRBV7-9,few,TRBJ2-5,CASNPTSGQETQYF
TRBV18,NA,TRBJ1-1,CASSPLMTGPRGTEAFF
TRBV12-3/TRBV12-4,many,TRBJ2-3,CASSLSGGTDTQYF